The rows below give T cell receptor beta chains drawn from one sample of a study of response to subunit inactivated influenza vaccine. TCRdb used MiXCR to reprocess the RT-PCR reads, holding one entry per CDR3 protein. The sample records fewer than 350,000 distinct CDR3 sequences, 21% being singletons. The sequencing here drew on PBMCs from blood, taken approximately 20 months after vaccination. The receptors stem from a man between 45 and 75 years old who received an inactivated influenza vaccine. The CDR3 runs from the conserved cysteine through the conserved F or W. The D gene is left open where the match is weak. Clone size is stated in some rows and not others, as once, few, many or a class when expanded.

d_call j_call clone_size v_call cdr3_aa cdr3_nt
TRBD2 TRBJ2-1 few TRBV7-2 CASSSPAGGRYGEQFF TGTGCCAGCAGCTCGCCAGCGGGCGGGAGGTACGGGGAGCAGTTCTTC
. TRBJ2-1 few TRBV24-1 CATSDGSRNEQFF TGTGCCACCAGTGATGGGAGCCGGAATGAGCAGTTCTTC
. TRBJ2-5 . TRBV12-3/TRBV12-4 CASSEGQQETQYF TGTGCCAGCAGCGAGGGGCAGCAAGAGACCCAGTACTTC
. TRBJ1-4 . TRBV6-1 CASSQAPGATNEKLFF TGTGCCAGCAGTCAGGCTCCGGGTGCAACTAATGAAAAACTGTTTTTT
TRBD1 TRBJ2-7 few TRBV7-2 CASSFGQGIGEQYF TGTGCCAGCAGCTTCGGACAGGGGATCGGGGAGCAGTACTTC
. TRBJ1-6 few TRBV4-3 CASSQGQLSSPLHF TGCGCCAGCAGCCAAGGACAGTTAAGTTCACCCCTCCACTTT
. TRBJ2-7 . TRBV4-3 CASSQAVRDREQYF TGCGCCAGCAGCCAAGCGGTTCGAGATCGCGAGCAGTACTTC
TRBD1 TRBJ1-4 few TRBV6-1 CASSRLGQANEKLFF TGTGCCAGCAGTCGCCTCGGACAGGCTAATGAAAAACTGTTTTTT
. TRBJ1-2 few TRBV29-1 CSVEGPNNYGYTF TGCAGCGTTGAAGGGCCTAACAACTATGGCTACACCTTC
. TRBJ1-1 . TRBV6-5 CASSFAANTEAFF TGTGCCAGCAGTTTTGCAGCCAACACTGAAGCTTTCTTT
TRBD1 TRBJ2-3 few TRBV29-1 CSVGDRLYTDTQYF TGCAGCGTTGGGGACAGACTTTACACAGATACGCAGTATTTT
TRBD2 TRBJ2-4 many TRBV20-1 CSARGTSGRFAKNIQYF TGCAGTGCTAGGGGGACTAGCGGGAGGTTTGCCAAAAACATTCAGTACTTC
. TRBJ1-1 many TRBV5-1 CASRADGQPNTEAFF TGCGCCAGCAGAGCAGATGGACAGCCGAACACTGAAGCTTTCTTT
TRBD2 TRBJ2-7 few TRBV5-1 CASSWRSGGADEQYF TGCGCCAGCAGCTGGCGTAGCGGGGGGGCCGATGAGCAGTACTTC
TRBD1 TRBJ1-3 few TRBV20-1 CSARQGRSAGNTIYF TGCAGCGCCAGACAGGGGAGATCTGCTGGAAACACCATATATTTT
TRBD2 TRBJ2-3 . TRBV28 CASSLVAGDRDTQYF TGTGCCAGCAGTTTAGTAGCGGGAGACAGGGATACGCAGTATTTT
. TRBJ1-2 . TRBV4-3 CASSQSGYGYTF TGCGCCAGCAGCCAATCAGGGTATGGCTACACCTTC
TRBD1 TRBJ1-2 few TRBV9 CASSVGQGFYGYTF TGTGCCAGCAGCGTCGGACAGGGCTTCTATGGCTACACCTTC
TRBD2 TRBJ2-5 few TRBV12-3/TRBV12-4 CASSSGLAGWTQYF TGTGCCAGCAGTTCGGGACTAGCGGGGTGGACCCAGTACTTC
. TRBJ2-3 few TRBV3-1 CASSRGLDTQYF TGTGCCAGCAGCCGGGGGTTGGATACGCAGTATTTT
. TRBJ2-2 few TRBV10-3 CAASRDGNTGELFF TGTGCCGCCTCCCGGGACGGGAACACCGGGGAGCTGTTTTTT
TRBD1 TRBJ1-1 . TRBV10-3 CAIRGTENTEAFF TGTGCCATCAGAGGGACAGAGAACACTGAAGCTTTCTTT
. TRBJ1-2 few TRBV4-1 CASSQASRPDLRDGYTF TGCGCCAGCAGCCAAGCCTCCCGCCCCGATCTAAGGGATGGCTACACCTTC
. TRBJ2-7 few TRBV29-1 CSVAGLSPNSYEQYF TGCAGCGTTGCGGGTCTTAGTCCAAACTCCTACGAGCAGTACTTC